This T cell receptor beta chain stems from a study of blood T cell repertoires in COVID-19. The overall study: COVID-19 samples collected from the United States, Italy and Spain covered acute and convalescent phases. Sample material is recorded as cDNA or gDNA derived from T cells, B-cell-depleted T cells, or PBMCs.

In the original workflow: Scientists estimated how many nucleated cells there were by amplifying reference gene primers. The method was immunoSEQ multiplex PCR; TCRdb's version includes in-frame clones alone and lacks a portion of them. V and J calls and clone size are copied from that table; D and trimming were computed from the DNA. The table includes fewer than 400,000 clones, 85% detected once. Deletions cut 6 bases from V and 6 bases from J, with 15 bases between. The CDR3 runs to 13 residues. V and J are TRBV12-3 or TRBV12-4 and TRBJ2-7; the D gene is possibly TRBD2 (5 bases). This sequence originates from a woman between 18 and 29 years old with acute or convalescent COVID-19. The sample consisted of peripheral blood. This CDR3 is CASSPTGFGEQYF. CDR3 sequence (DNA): TGTGCCAGCAGCCCAACGGGGTTCGGCGAGCAGTACTTC.